A single T cell receptor beta chain is shown here with its context. Its antigen remains unknown. Sequencing of cultured CD4+ T cell DNA used the Oncomine TCR Beta short-read assay. TCRdb reprocessed the PCR reads with MiXCR, giving one entry per CDR3 protein. The data hold approximately 20,000 distinct CDR3 sequences, with 78% observed a single time. This specimen belongs to a study of vaccination and CD4 T cells after COVID-19. Study summary: Participants received two doses of either BNT162b2 or mRNA-1273 vaccine. Post-COVID draws came a median around 100 days after diagnosis (range 35 to 161).

The treatment: roughly 11-day PBMC culture with coronavirus spike peptide pools or control peptides (ViraFEST assay). For ViraFEST, peptide pools expanded antigen-specific T cells, after which the TCRs were sequenced. The CDR3 contains 16 residues. Germline V gives CDR1 MNHEY, CDR2 SMNVEV (reference sequence). Trimming stripped 1 base from V and 0 bases from J, with 11 bases between. Overall study findings and caveats: Convalescent patients showed a median around 88% of reactive clones that were seen only post-vaccination.

This sequence joins TRBV27 and TRBJ2-3; tentatively, D is TRBD1 or TRBD2 (5 bases each). The sample in question was CD4+ T cells from blood, cultured in vitro, obtained after SARS-CoV-2 vaccination. This TCR derives from a human donor who received a COVID-19 vaccine. In DNA form, the CDR3 reads TGTGCCAGCAGTTTATATGGGACGCTAAGCACAGATACGCAGTATTTT. Translating gives CASSLYGTLSTDTQYF.